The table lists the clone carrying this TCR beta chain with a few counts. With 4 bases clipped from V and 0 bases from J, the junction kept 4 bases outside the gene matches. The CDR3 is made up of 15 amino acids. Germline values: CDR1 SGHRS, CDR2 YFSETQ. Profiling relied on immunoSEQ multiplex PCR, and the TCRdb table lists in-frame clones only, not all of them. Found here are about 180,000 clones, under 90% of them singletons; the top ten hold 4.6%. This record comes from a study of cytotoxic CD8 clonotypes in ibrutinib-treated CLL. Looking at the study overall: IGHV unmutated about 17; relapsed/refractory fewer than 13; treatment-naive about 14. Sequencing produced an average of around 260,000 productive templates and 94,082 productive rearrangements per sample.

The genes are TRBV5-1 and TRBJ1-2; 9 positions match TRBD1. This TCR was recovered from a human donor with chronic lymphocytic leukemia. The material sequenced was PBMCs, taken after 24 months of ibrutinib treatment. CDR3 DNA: TGCGCCAGCAGCCACGGGACAGGGTCTAACTATGGCTACACCTTC. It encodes CASSHGTGSNYGYTF.